The rows below give T cell receptor beta chains drawn from one sample of a study of blood T cell repertoires in COVID-19. The method was immunoSEQ multiplex PCR; TCRdb's version includes in-frame clones alone and lacks a portion of them. Among roughly 250,000 clones listed, 75% to 90% were seen once. Sequencing was carried out using PBMCs or T cells enriched from blood (not recorded which). These receptors all stem from a woman in her thirties with acute COVID-19. The CDR3 runs from the conserved cysteine through the conserved F or W. Not every row has a clone size; where given, it reads once, few, many or a size class.

j_call: TRBJ2-7
clone_size: -
v_call: TRBV30
cdr3_aa: CAWSLQGRAEQYF

j_call: TRBJ1-5
clone_size: few
v_call: TRBV2
cdr3_aa: CASGGKGARGNQPQHF

j_call: TRBJ1-1
clone_size: once
v_call: TRBV3-1/TRBV3-2
cdr3_aa: CASSQDLDGGTEAFF

j_call: TRBJ2-5
clone_size: -
v_call: TRBV5-4
cdr3_aa: CASSFQGAEGTQYF

j_call: TRBJ2-7
clone_size: -
v_call: TRBV11-2
cdr3_aa: CASSRTYEQYF

j_call: TRBJ2-7
clone_size: -
v_call: TRBV5-1
cdr3_aa: CASSSGLAGSYEQYF

j_call: TRBJ1-4
clone_size: -
v_call: TRBV11-2
cdr3_aa: CASSPLGGRFATNEKLFF

j_call: TRBJ1-1
clone_size: -
v_call: TRBV11-2
cdr3_aa: CASSLDRGEAFF

j_call: TRBJ2-5
clone_size: -
v_call: TRBV29-1
cdr3_aa: CSATRQTETQYF

j_call: TRBJ1-5
clone_size: once
v_call: TRBV6-5
cdr3_aa: CAISTGEGNQPQHF

j_call: TRBJ2-5
clone_size: -
v_call: TRBV19
cdr3_aa: CASSIAASRSGETQYF

j_call: TRBJ1-2
clone_size: -
v_call: TRBV9
cdr3_aa: CASSVEGQGANYGYTF

j_call: TRBJ2-2
clone_size: -
v_call: TRBV11-2
cdr3_aa: CASSLRGANTGELFF

j_call: TRBJ2-1
clone_size: -
v_call: TRBV18
cdr3_aa: CASSSGATYNEQFF

j_call: TRBJ1-1
clone_size: -
v_call: TRBV7-2
cdr3_aa: CASSPGPGGRTEAFF

j_call: TRBJ1-6
clone_size: once
v_call: TRBV5-8
cdr3_aa: CASSPGQGRSSYNSPLHF

j_call: TRBJ2-7
clone_size: -
v_call: TRBV5-1
cdr3_aa: CASSFGQAYEQYF

j_call: TRBJ1-1
clone_size: -
v_call: TRBV29-1
cdr3_aa: CSVGTGTGYAEAFF

j_call: TRBJ2-3
clone_size: -
v_call: TRBV7-9
cdr3_aa: CASSLTSVSTDTQYF

j_call: TRBJ2-1
clone_size: -
v_call: TRBV6-5
cdr3_aa: CASSHTIGRDNEQFF

j_call: TRBJ1-1
clone_size: once
v_call: TRBV7-6
cdr3_aa: CASSSITGTEAFF

j_call: TRBJ1-6
clone_size: -
v_call: TRBV2
cdr3_aa: CASSEWWGGSSYNSPLHF

j_call: TRBJ2-5
clone_size: -
v_call: TRBV27
cdr3_aa: CASSRTTGQETQYF

j_call: TRBJ2-7
clone_size: few
v_call: TRBV9
cdr3_aa: CASSATGGAGGSYEQYF

j_call: TRBJ2-1
clone_size: -
v_call: TRBV14
cdr3_aa: CASSHTLAGVNEQFF

j_call: TRBJ1-3
clone_size: -
v_call: TRBV7-9
cdr3_aa: CASTRDGGGNTIYF

j_call: TRBJ1-2
clone_size: -
v_call: TRBV12-3/TRBV12-4
cdr3_aa: CASSLVSRWGYTF

j_call: TRBJ2-3
clone_size: -
v_call: TRBV9
cdr3_aa: CASSVAGGPTDTQYF

j_call: TRBJ2-1
clone_size: -
v_call: TRBV5-1
cdr3_aa: CASSFGTSGFYNEQFF

j_call: TRBJ2-7
clone_size: -
v_call: TRBV18
cdr3_aa: CASSPVHTISYEQYF

j_call: TRBJ2-1
clone_size: -
v_call: TRBV9
cdr3_aa: CASSDGLVNEQFF

j_call: TRBJ1-2
clone_size: -
v_call: TRBV28
cdr3_aa: CASNPISGKHGYTF

j_call: TRBJ2-5
clone_size: -
v_call: TRBV5-6
cdr3_aa: CASSLTGFGETQYF

j_call: TRBJ2-7
clone_size: -
v_call: TRBV9
cdr3_aa: CASSPQGLGSYEQYF

j_call: TRBJ1-2
clone_size: -
v_call: TRBV6-4
cdr3_aa: CASSPTGGSPYGYTF

j_call: TRBJ1-2
clone_size: -
v_call: TRBV7-9
cdr3_aa: CASSPRTGGAGGFGGYTF

j_call: TRBJ1-4
clone_size: few
v_call: TRBV2
cdr3_aa: CASRQGDEKLFF

j_call: TRBJ1-2
clone_size: -
v_call: TRBV4-1
cdr3_aa: CASSQPTDIGYTF

j_call: TRBJ2-5
clone_size: -
v_call: TRBV25-1
cdr3_aa: CASSRPDRFQETQYF

j_call: TRBJ1-1
clone_size: -
v_call: TRBV7-2
cdr3_aa: CASSRRQGGTEAFF

j_call: TRBJ1-1
clone_size: -
v_call: TRBV28
cdr3_aa: CASRPGVGNTEAFF

j_call: TRBJ2-7
clone_size: few
v_call: TRBV13
cdr3_aa: CASRVRGGVSYEQYF

j_call: TRBJ1-3
clone_size: -
v_call: TRBV2
cdr3_aa: CASSPRLISGNTIYF